The rows below give T cell receptor beta chains drawn from one sample of a study of blood T cell repertoires in COVID-19. Assay: immunoSEQ multiplex PCR; the TCRdb copy retains only in-frame clones and omits some. The sample carries some 190,000 clones, approximately 90% recorded once. Sequencing used peripheral blood. The receptors were gathered from a woman in her forties who had recovered from COVID-19. The CDR3 runs from the conserved cysteine through the conserved F or W. A D gene is named only where the DNA matches it firmly. Not every row has a clone size; where given, it reads once, few, many or a size class.

V gene	D gene	clone size	J gene	CDR3 protein	CDR3 DNA
TRBV9	TRBD2	.	TRBJ2-1	CASSVVGSGGYNEQFF	TGTGCCAGCAGCGTAGTGGGTAGCGGGGGATACAATGAGCAGTTCTTC
TRBV6-2/TRBV6-3	TRBD2	.	TRBJ2-3	CASSYGLAGQSTDTQYF	TGTGCCAGCAGTTATGGTCTAGCGGGGCAGAGCACAGATACGCAGTATTTT
TRBV5-1	.	.	TRBJ2-3	CASSRSMGAWTDTQYF	TGCGCCAGCAGCCGGTCCATGGGGGCGTGGACAGATACGCAGTATTTT
TRBV20-1	TRBD1	.	TRBJ2-1	CSASRGPYNEQFF	TGCAGTGCTAGTAGGGGGCCCTACAATGAGCAGTTCTTC
TRBV27	TRBD1	.	TRBJ1-1	CASSITGGSTEAFF	TGTGCCAGCAGCATTACAGGGGGTTCCACTGAAGCTTTCTTT
TRBV29-1	TRBD2	.	TRBJ2-5	CSVRLAGVGRTQYF	TGCAGCGTTAGACTAGCGGGAGTGGGGCGGACCCAGTACTTC
TRBV6-5	TRBD1	.	TRBJ2-5	CASSPTGKQETQYF	TGTGCCAGCAGTCCGACAGGGAAGCAAGAGACCCAGTACTTC
TRBV4-2	.	.	TRBJ1-2	CASSQDLRGALGYTF	TGTGCCAGCAGCCAAGATTTACGGGGGGCGCTGGGCTACACCTTC
TRBV5-1	TRBD2	.	TRBJ2-7	CASSGPVAGGSYEQYF	TGCGCCAGCAGCGGACCGGTAGCGGGAGGATCTTACGAGCAGTACTTC
TRBV3-1/TRBV3-2	TRBD1	.	TRBJ1-2	CASSHRQGDGYTF	TGTGCCAGCAGCCATAGACAGGGGGATGGCTACACCTTC
TRBV9	.	.	TRBJ2-7	CASSVAEKAYEQYF	TGTGCCAGCAGCGTAGCTGAGAAAGCCTACGAGCAGTACTTC
TRBV28	.	.	TRBJ1-2	CASSLNREYGYTF	TGTGCCAGCAGTTTGAACAGGGAGTATGGCTACACCTTC
TRBV13	.	few	TRBJ2-3	CASSALRAGSTDTQYF	TGTGCCAGCAGCGCGCTTCGGGCGGGAAGCACAGATACGCAGTATTTT
TRBV4-3	TRBD2	.	TRBJ2-1	CASSQDRGTINEQFF	TGCGCCAGCAGCCAAGATCGAGGGACTATAAATGAGCAGTTCTTC
TRBV6-5	TRBD1	.	TRBJ1-2	CASSSGQPGYTF	TGTGCCAGCAGTTCGGGACAGCCTGGCTACACCTTC
TRBV6-2/TRBV6-3	TRBD2	.	TRBJ2-2	CASSDDPNRLAENTGELFF	TGTGCCAGCAGTGACGACCCAAACCGACTAGCGGAGAACACCGGGGAGCTGTTTTTT
TRBV28	TRBD1	.	TRBJ2-7	CASSPDQTGNEQYF	TGTGCCAGCAGTCCCGACCAGACAGGGAACGAGCAGTACTTC
TRBV27	TRBD1	.	TRBJ2-3	CASTEYYQTSGTGVGTDTQYF	TGTGCCAGCACCGAATACTATCAAACCTCCGGGACAGGGGTGGGCACAGATACGCAGTATTTT
TRBV10-3	TRBD2	few	TRBJ2-7	CAISEPQGLAYSYEQYF	TGTGCCATCAGTGAGCCCCAAGGACTAGCGTACTCCTACGAGCAGTACTTC
TRBV6-2/TRBV6-3	TRBD1	.	TRBJ1-2	CASSPGTGDLHYGYTF	TGTGCCAGCAGTCCCGGGACAGGAGATCTCCACTATGGCTACACCTTC
TRBV27	TRBD2	.	TRBJ2-1	CASSWGGSSYNEQFF	TGTGCCAGCTCTTGGGGGGGGAGCTCCTACAATGAGCAGTTCTTC
TRBV2	TRBD1	.	TRBJ2-1	CASRRTGVVNEQFF	TGTGCCAGCAGGAGGACAGGGGTGGTCAATGAGCAGTTCTTC
TRBV7-9	.	once	TRBJ2-1	CASTLGGGGRQFF	TGTGCCAGCACCCTAGGGGGGGGAGGGCGGCAGTTCTTC
TRBV7-2	TRBD1	.	TRBJ1-6	CASSPTGGVYNSPLHF	TGTGCCAGCAGCCCGACAGGGGGCGTCTATAATTCACCCCTCCACTTT
TRBV28	TRBD1	once	TRBJ1-1	CASQWGTGGNLNTEAFF	TGTGCCAGCCAGTGGGGGACAGGGGGCAACTTGAACACTGAAGCTTTCTTT
TRBV10-3	.	.	TRBJ1-5	CAISEGGGSNQPQHF	TGTGCCATCAGTGAGGGGGGGGGCAGCAATCAGCCCCAGCATTTT
TRBV25-1	.	.	TRBJ1-1	CASSEYSNTEAFF	TGTGCCAGCAGTGAATATAGCAACACTGAAGCTTTCTTT
TRBV2	.	.	TRBJ1-2	CASSSALSNYGYTF	TGTGCCAGCAGTTCCGCCCTATCTAACTATGGCTACACCTTC
TRBV11-2	TRBD1	.	TRBJ2-1	CASSFGQGANEQFF	TGTGCCAGCAGCTTCGGACAGGGCGCGAATGAGCAGTTCTTC
TRBV10-3	.	.	TRBJ1-5	CAISEGVGQPQHF	TGTGCCATCAGTGAAGGAGTCGGGCAGCCCCAGCATTTT
TRBV2	.	.	TRBJ2-3	CASMGGSGRTDTQYF	TGTGCCAGCATGGGCGGAAGCGGCCGCACAGATACGCAGTATTTT
TRBV6-6	.	few	TRBJ1-4	CASHPSGRGEKLFF	TGTGCCAGCCACCCCTCGGGGAGGGGAGAAAAACTGTTTTTT
TRBV7-2	.	.	TRBJ2-7	CASSYPSYEQYF	TGTGCCAGCAGCTACCCCAGCTACGAGCAGTACTTC
TRBV18	.	.	TRBJ2-3	CASSRAGVTDTQYF	TGTGCCAGCTCACGCGCCGGGGTCACAGATACGCAGTATTTT
TRBV7-9	TRBD2	.	TRBJ2-1	CASTEGGSSYNEQFF	TGTGCCAGCACTGAAGGCGGGAGCTCCTACAATGAGCAGTTCTTC
TRBV12-3/TRBV12-4	TRBD1	few	TRBJ1-5	CASSRTGGGPQHF	TGTGCCAGCAGCCGGACAGGTGGGGGGCCCCAGCATTTT
TRBV27	.	once	TRBJ1-2	CASSPYGTPTAGYTF	TGTGCCAGCAGTCCCTACGGGACTCCAACTGCTGGCTACACCTTC
TRBV6-5	.	.	TRBJ2-1	CASEKQGIAYNEQFF	TGTGCCAGTGAAAAGCAGGGAATCGCCTACAATGAGCAGTTCTTC
TRBV7-3	.	.	TRBJ2-6	CASSLLDSPGANVLTF	TGTGCCAGCAGCTTATTGGACTCGCCTGGGGCCAACGTCCTGACTTTC
TRBV5-1	.	.	TRBJ2-5	CASSSGDRKGAQYF	TGCGCCAGCAGCAGCGGGGACAGGAAAGGAGCCCAGTACTTC
TRBV5-1	.	.	TRBJ1-2	CASSLPPQYGYTF	TGCGCCAGCAGCCTCCCCCCACAGTATGGCTACACCTTC
TRBV28	.	.	TRBJ2-5	CASSLRETQYF	TGTGCCAGCAGTTTGCGAGAGACCCAGTACTTC
TRBV2	.	.	TRBJ1-5	CASKRGSSNQPQHF	TGTGCCAGCAAGAGGGGGAGTAGCAATCAGCCCCAGCATTTT
TRBV5-8	TRBD1	.	TRBJ2-5	CASSSTGEEGETQYF	TGTGCCAGCAGCTCGACAGGGGAGGAGGGCGAGACCCAGTACTTC